These 19 T cell receptor beta chains share one sample of origin, sequenced in a study of shared clonotypes between healthy human individuals. Only in-frame clones appear in the TCRdb table, and some are missing; sequencing was by immunoSEQ multiplex PCR. This table has over a million clones, around 74% appearing once. Sequencing was carried out using memory CD4+ T cells sorted from blood. The subset denotes: CD45RA-negative fraction. Every receptor here comes from a young man in good health.

V usage is TRBV5-1 and J usage is TRBJ2-1; D is uncertain. The CDR3 runs 14 residues. From germline, CDR1 is SGHRS and CDR2 YFSETQ. The germline V and J ends were trimmed by 6 bases and 5 bases, with 15 bases remaining between them. The CDR3 DNA reads TGCGCCAGCAAAAAAGAAATAACTGACAATGAGCAGTTCTTC. Its translation is CASKKEITDNEQFF.

This clone was counted between two and nine times. Different DNA sequences within this sample yield the same CDR3. The chain recombines TRBV30 with TRBJ1-5; D remains ambiguous. In germline, CDR1 is GTSNPN, CDR2 SVGIG (reference sequence). V dropped 0 bases and J dropped 3 bases, with 9 bases sitting between them. This CDR3 contains 14 residues. The CDR3 reads CAWSVGQFNQPQHF. The CDR3 DNA sequence: TGTGCCTGGAGTGTAGGGCAGTTCAATCAGCCCCAGCATTTT.

Here the CDR3 DNA reads TGTGCCAGTAGTATGCAGATGACCTACGAGCAGTACTTC. Translation gives CASSMQMTYEQYF. The J gene is TRBJ2-7, the V gene TRBV19; unclear D gene. Germline loops: CDR1 LNHDA, CDR2 SQIVND (reference sequence). CDR3 size: 13 residues. The V end was cut by 3 bases, the J end by 2 bases, with 8 bases between.

The rearrangement uses TRBV7-8 and TRBJ1-2; D remains unclear. The CDR3 covers 15 residues. Trimming took 4 bases from V and 5 from J, leaving 17 bases between them. Germline lookup yields CDR1 SGHVS and CDR2 FQNEAQ. The CDR3 region has the DNA TGTGCCAGCAGCTCGTCGTCTTCGAGACCTTATGGCTACACCTTC. Encoded protein: CASSSSSSRPYGYTF.

About this clone: This same CDR3 is encoded by further DNA sequences in the sample. This chain joins TRBV9 and TRBJ1-1; D not certain. The CDR3 has 13 amino acids. Between the trimmed V and J ends, which lost 0 bases and 3 bases, there was a span of 6 bases. CDR1 is SGDLS and CDR2 is YYNGEE in the germline V gene. The CDR3 here is CASSVALDTEAFF. CDR3 bases: TGTGCCAGCAGCGTAGCTCTGGACACTGAAGCTTTCTTT.

The V and J genes are TRBV18 and TRBJ1-5; TRBD1 is a possible D gene (6 bases). Germline V lookup: CDR1 KGHSH, CDR2 LQKENI. Trimming shortened V by 3 bases and J by 0 bases, and 9 bases separated the two germline ends. The CDR3 runs 15 residues. CDR3: CASSPQGNSNQPQHF. CDR3 DNA sequence: TGTGCCAGCTCACCCCAGGGGAATAGCAATCAGCCCCAGCATTTT.

The genes are TRBV9 and TRBJ2-5; D may be TRBD1 (6 bases). V was cut by 6 bases and J by 0 bases, with 21 bases left in between. Germline V gives CDR1 SGDLS, CDR2 YYNGEE. The CDR3 contains 17 residues. In DNA, the CDR3 is TGTGCCAGCACCCTAAGGGTTAGAGACAGGCACCAAGAGACCCAGTACTTC. Amino acids: CASTLRVRDRHQETQYF.

A few counts support this clone. This rearrangement joins TRBV27 to TRBJ2-3, with TRBD2 matching over 7 bases. The length of the CDR3 is 15 residues. The J segment lost 3 bases and the V segment lost 4 bases, leaving 7 bases of the junction unmatched. Per the germline V gene, CDR1 is MNHEY and CDR2 is SMNVEV (reference sequence). The CDR3 is CASSYWEGFTDTQYF. CDR3 in DNA: TGTGCCAGCAGTTACTGGGAGGGTTTTACAGATACGCAGTATTTT.

The rearrangement links TRBV27 to TRBJ2-7, with TRBD2 matching 10 bases. Germline values: CDR1 MNHEY, CDR2 SMNVEV (reference sequence). The CDR3 totals 15 residues. The ends lost 5 bases at V and 2 bases at J; junction bases unmatched: 6. CDR3 sequence reads: CASSPSSGRPYEQYF. The CDR3 DNA reads TGTGCCAGCAGTCCAAGTAGCGGGAGGCCCTACGAGCAGTACTTC.

In this sample, this clone turned up once. This rearrangement joins TRBV13 to TRBJ2-7; D call uncertain. V lost 5 bases and J 9 bases, leaving 17 bases between the germline ends. CDR3 length equals 13 residues. Germline V gives CDR1 PRHDT, CDR2 FYEKMQ (reference sequence). For the CDR3, the DNA is TGTGCCAGCAGCCGCCGGACGGACCGAGGGCAGTACTTC. Its translation is CASSRRTDRGQYF.

This clone has only one observation. This sequence joins TRBV6-5 and TRBJ2-1, with 7 nucleotides matching TRBD2. CDR1 and CDR2 from the germline V gene are MNHEY and SVGAGI. The CDR3 has 15 amino acids. V shed 4 bases, J shed 8 bases, and the junction held 11 bases outside the gene matches. The CDR3: CASSSGTTNVDEQFF. Here the CDR3 DNA reads TGTGCCAGCAGTTCCGGGACTACCAATGTGGATGAGCAGTTCTTC.

The CDR3 spells CASSPRTQNTEAFF. CDR3 DNA sequence: TGCGCCAGCAGCCCAAGGACTCAGAACACTGAAGCTTTCTTT. This chain links TRBV5-1 with TRBJ1-1; D is ambiguous. The CDR3 is 14 amino acids. V was shortened by 4 bases and J by 1 base, with 11 bases between the two germline ends. From germline, CDR1 is SGHRS and CDR2 YFSETQ.

This chain connects TRBV5-4 to TRBJ2-3; 10 bases map to TRBD2. CDR1 SGHNT and CDR2 YYREEE come from the germline V gene (reference sequence). V was pared by 4 bases and J by 0 bases, with 11 bases of the junction left unmatched. This CDR3 is 18 amino acids long. The CDR3 nucleotides are TGTGCCAGCAGCCATGGGGGAGGGACTAGCGTAAGCACAGATACGCAGTATTTT. Translating it yields CASSHGGGTSVSTDTQYF.

CDR3 coding DNA: TGTGCCAGCAGCTTAGGACGTACAAATCAGCCCCAGCATTTT. Its protein is CASSLGRTNQPQHF. The chain uses TRBV7-2 and TRBJ1-5; no definite D call. V was trimmed by 1 base and J by 4 bases, leaving 8 bases between them. Germline assignment: CDR1 SGHTA and CDR2 FQGNSA. The CDR3 contains 14 residues.

The J gene is TRBJ1-4, the V gene TRBV5-6; D is ambiguous. CDR3 length equals 15 residues. The germline CDR1 and CDR2 sequences are SGHDT and YYEEEE. The V gene lost 4 bases and the J gene lost 4 bases, with 14 bases spanning the gap. The CDR3, as DNA: TGTGCCAGCAGCCGTCTGGACGGCAGTAATGAAAAACTGTTTTTT. Amino acid sequence: CASSRLDGSNEKLFF.

The chain combines TRBV6-5 with TRBJ2-7, with 7 nucleotides matching TRBD2. The CDR3 runs to 15 residues. J lost 0 bases, V lost 2 bases, and 4 bases had no gene match. Germline V gives CDR1 MNHEY, CDR2 SVGAGI. CDR3 protein: CASSYLADSSYEQYF. The CDR3 coding sequence is TGTGCCAGCAGTTACCTAGCGGATAGCTCCTACGAGCAGTACTTC.

There are many counts of this clone. Other DNA sequences in this specimen translate into the identical CDR3. The chain combines TRBV27 with TRBJ1-1; D perhaps matches TRBD1 (5 bases). V gave up 4 bases and J gave up 5 bases, with 11 bases separating them. The CDR3 length is 13 residues. Germline CDR1 MNHEY, CDR2 SMNVEV (reference sequence). CDR3 nucleotide sequence: TGTGCCAGCAGTTCGCAGGGTAGAACTGAAGCTTTCTTT. Protein product: CASSSQGRTEAFF.

V is TRBV27 and J is TRBJ2-5; the match to TRBD2 covers 13 bases. Germline assignment: CDR1 MNHEY and CDR2 SMNVEV (reference sequence). The CDR3 contains 17 residues. V lost 4 bases and J lost 5; bases outside the gene matches: 10. CDR3 sequence: CASSSTGLAGVWETQYF. In nucleotides, the CDR3 is TGTGCCAGCAGTTCCACCGGACTAGCGGGAGTGTGGGAGACCCAGTACTTC.

On this clone itself: This same CDR3 is encoded by further DNA sequences in the sample. The chain recombines TRBV5-8 with TRBJ2-3, with TRBD2 matching 8 bases. This CDR3 has 16 amino acids. Germline V gene data show CDR1 as SGHTS and CDR2 as YDEGEE. Trimming cost V 0 bases and J 2 bases; bases outside gene matches: 5. Written as DNA, the CDR3 is TGTGCCAGCAGCTTGGGGTTAGCGGGGAACACAGATACGCAGTATTTT. This sequence encodes CASSLGLAGNTDTQYF.